This passage covers 31 T cell receptor beta chains from one sample sequenced in a study of cytomegalovirus exposure and HLA in healthy donors. In the PCR, 60 Vbeta and 13 Jbeta primers were used. Libraries were prepared by immunoSEQ multiplex PCR; TCRdb keeps only in-frame clonotypes and omits some of them. Of 70,000 to 100,000 clones listed, less than 80% were seen once; the top ten hold 20% to 25%. Sequenced material: PBMCs. The receptors come from a woman aged 50 to 65 in good health and CMV-seropositive.

The rearrangement links TRBV11-1 to TRBJ1-6; 9 nucleotides align to TRBD1. J gave up 7 bases and V 2 bases, and 3 bases lay outside the gene matches. This CDR3 contains 15 residues. Germline values: CDR1 SGHAT, CDR2 FQDESV (reference sequence). CDR3 DNA sequence: TGTGCCAGCAGCTTAAACGGACAGGGGAATTCACCCCTCCACTTT. Translating it yields CASSLNGQGNSPLHF.

This clone was counted once. This sample also contains other DNA sequences that code for the same CDR3. The V gene is TRBV5-6, the J gene TRBJ1-1; no clear D gene. Germline values: CDR1 SGHDT, CDR2 YYEEEE. Deletions cut 3 bases from V and 2 bases from J, with 5 bases between. This CDR3 contains 12 residues. CDR3 in amino acids: CASSSGNTEAFF. CDR3 sequence (DNA): TGTGCCAGCAGCTCGGGTAACACTGAAGCTTTCTTT.

About this clone itself: The limits of the CDR3 on the DNA are not certain, so only TCRdb's listed CDR3 is given. The rearrangement links TRBV28 to TRBJ2-5; the D call TRBD1 from the table was never checked on the DNA. CDR1 is MDHEN and CDR2 is SYDVKM in the germline V gene. Ends included, the CDR3 has 14 residues. CDR3 sequence: CASSLWTRQETQYF.

The CDR3 loop is CASRGQGNTEAFF. The CDR3, as DNA: TGTGCCAGCAGAGGACAGGGGAACACTGAAGCTTTCTTT. This rearrangement joins TRBV27 to TRBJ1-1, with 8 positions matching TRBD1. Trimming at V came to 6 bases and at J to 1 base, leaving 1 base not matched to a gene. Per the germline V gene, CDR1 is MNHEY and CDR2 is SMNVEV (reference sequence). The CDR3 sequence is 13 residues long.

This rearrangement joins TRBV4-3 to TRBJ2-5; 7 bases match TRBD2. Germline lookup yields CDR1 LGHNA and CDR2 YSLEER. The CDR3 totals 16 residues. Unmatched junction bases numbered 9, after V lost 0 bases and J lost 5 bases. CDR3 sequence: CASSQDLAGVGETQYF. The CDR3, as DNA: TGCGCCAGCAGCCAAGATCTTGCGGGGGTAGGGGAGACCCAGTACTTC.

CDR3 sequence (DNA): TGTGCCAGCAGCCAAGAAGTAGCGGGGGCCTCATACAATGAGCAGTTCTTC. It specifies CASSQEVAGASYNEQFF. The gene calls are TRBV4-2 and TRBJ2-1; TRBD2 matches 9 bases. This CDR3 has 17 amino acids. Germline loops: CDR1 LGHNA, CDR2 YNFKEQ. Germline trimming cut 0 bases from V and 4 bases from J; bases unmatched to any gene: 7.

The rearrangement links TRBV6-6 to TRBJ2-6, with D possibly matching TRBD1 (6 bases). There are 15 residues in the CDR3. The V and J ends lost 6 bases and 0 bases respectively, with 9 bases between them. Germline V gives CDR1 MNHNY, CDR2 SVGAGI (reference sequence). This chain's CDR3 is CASRKDSSGANVLTF. CDR3 in DNA: TGTGCCAGCAGGAAGGACAGCTCTGGGGCCAACGTCCTGACTTTC.

This clone was found once. V is TRBV12-2 and J is TRBJ1-2. TRBV12-2 is given as a pseudogene. The CDR3 covers 14 residues. CDR3 coding DNA: TGTGCAAGTCGCTGCGGACTATATTGCTATGGCTACACCTTC. This codes for CASRCGLYCYGYTF.

The gene calls are TRBV9 and TRBJ2-2; no definite D call. The CDR3 extends over 12 amino acids. The germline V gene has CDR1 SGDLS and CDR2 YYNGEE. V lost 3 bases and J lost 8, with 8 bases in between. Written as DNA, the CDR3 is TGTGCCAGCAGCGCCTCCGGTGGGGAGCTGTTTTTT. Amino acids: CASSASGGELFF.

This chain joins TRBV27 and TRBJ2-2, with D possibly matching TRBD1 (6 bases). Germline lookup yields CDR1 MNHEY and CDR2 SMNVEV (reference sequence). V was trimmed by 2 bases and J by 7 bases, leaving 11 bases between them. This CDR3 comprises 14 residues. CDR3 nucleotides: TGTGCCAGCAGTTTACTCGGACAGTTCGGGGAGCTGTTTTTT. It specifies CASSLLGQFGELFF.

V usage is TRBV4-3 and J usage is TRBJ1-1; 7 positions agree with TRBD1. Germline assignment: CDR1 LGHNA and CDR2 YSLEER. The CDR3 spans 16 residues. After removal of 0 bases from V and 4 bases from J, the junction contained 8 bases not matched to a gene. In nucleotides, the CDR3 is TGCGCCAGCAGCCAAGATGAGTTTCAGGGGGTCACTGAAGCTTTCTTT. Protein product: CASSQDEFQGVTEAFF.

The genes are TRBV15 and TRBJ2-3, with TRBD1 identical over 7 bases. CDR3 length: 17 amino acids. CDR1 is LNHNV and CDR2 is YYDKDF in the germline V gene (reference sequence). The J segment lost 3 bases and the V segment lost 5 bases, leaving 14 bases of the junction unmatched. CDR3 in amino acids: CATSVGRDSQGTDTQYF. The CDR3 DNA reads as TGTGCCACCAGCGTAGGTCGGGACAGCCAAGGGACAGATACGCAGTATTTT. The variable domain in full, completed from reference TRBV15 and TRBJ2-3, reads DAMVIQNPRYQVTQFGKPVTLSCSQTLNHNVMYWYQQKSSQAPKLLFHYYDKDFNNEADTPDNFQSRRPNTSFCFLDIRSPGLGDTAMYLCATSVGRDSQGTDTQYFGPGTRLTVL.

The chain is built from TRBV6-1 and TRBJ1-5; 8 bases match TRBD1. Trimming cost V 11 bases and J 0 bases; bases outside gene matches: 9. Germline lookup yields CDR1 MNHNS and CDR2 SASEGT. The CDR3 is made up of 15 amino acids. The chain's CDR3 is CAAIGTGYSNQPQHF. The CDR3 DNA reads TGTGCCGCCATCGGGACAGGTTATAGCAATCAGCCCCAGCATTTT.

This rearrangement joins TRBV30 to TRBJ1-6; D might be TRBD1 (5 bases). The CDR3 is made up of 13 amino acids. V shed 1 base and J shed 12 bases, with 13 bases lying between them. Germline V CDR1 and CDR2: GTSNPN, SVGIG (reference sequence). CDR3 in amino acids: CAWSGDYFGPLHF. The CDR3 DNA is TGTGCCTGGAGTGGGGACTACTTTGGACCCCTCCACTTT.

The rearrangement links TRBV19 to TRBJ1-4, with TRBD1 identical over 7 bases. Germline trimming cut 3 bases from V and 3 bases from J; bases unmatched to any gene: 16. The CDR3 contains 19 residues. From germline, CDR1 is LNHDA and CDR2 SQIVND (reference sequence). The CDR3, as DNA: TGTGCCAGTAGTATGCGACAGGGAGTCGCAGTAAACCCTAATGAAAAACTGTTTTTT. This sequence encodes CASSMRQGVAVNPNEKLFF.

On this clone itself: One end of the junction does not line up with germline, which may come from a read error. CDR3 sequence reads: CSSSNRQGNTEAFF. For the CDR3, the DNA is TGTTCCAGCAGCAACCGACAGGGGAACACTGAAGCTTTCTTT. The chain employs TRBV7-9 and TRBJ1-1; 7 bases agree with TRBD1. The germline gives CDR1 SEHNR, CDR2 FQNEAQ (reference sequence). This CDR3 region has 14 residues.

This clone appeared a single time. The V and J genes are TRBV13 and TRBJ2-1; D perhaps matches TRBD2 (6 bases). V gave up 0 bases and J gave up 3 bases, with 12 bases separating them. This CDR3 is built from 16 residues. CDR1 is PRHDT, CDR2 FYEKMQ, per germline (reference sequence). The CDR3 DNA is TGTGCCAGCAGCTTAGGTTCGGGGGTATTCTACAATGAGCAGTTCTTC. Residues: CASSLGSGVFYNEQFF.

Only a few counts were recorded for this clone. V gene TRBV5-1 combines with J gene TRBJ1-1; the D is unclear. CDR1 is SGHRS and CDR2 is YFSETQ in the germline V gene. V lost 3 bases to trimming and J lost 7 bases, with 13 bases between them. The CDR3 spans 13 residues. For the CDR3, the DNA is TGCGCCAGCAGCTACCACAACGGGTATGAAGCTTTCTTT. Translated, it gives CASSYHNGYEAFF.

The chain has TRBV28 and TRBJ2-7; D may be TRBD2 (5 bases). The CDR3 extends over 14 amino acids. V shed 6 bases and J shed 0 bases, with 12 bases lying between them. The germline CDR1 and CDR2 sequences are MDHEN and SYDVKM. The CDR3 DNA reads as TGTGCCAGCAGACCCCCCGCGGGCTCCTACGAGCAGTACTTC. Translation: CASRPPAGSYEQYF. The full variable domain, in which reference TRBV28 and TRBJ2-7 provide the parts outside the CDR3, is DVKVTQSSRYLVKRTGEKVFLECVQDMDHENMFWYRQDPGLGLRLIYFSYDVKMKEKGDIPEGYSVSREKKERFSLILESASTNQTSMYLCASRPPAGSYEQYFGPGTRLTVT.

This chain connects TRBV6-5 to TRBJ1-2, with a tentative D call TRBD1 (5 bases). The length of the CDR3 is 15 residues. V lost 7 bases, J lost 1 base, and 16 bases lay in between. Germline CDR1 is MNHEY and CDR2 is SVGAGI. The DNA for the CDR3 is TGTGCCAGCACCCCACAGGCACCAGTTAACTATGGCTACACCTTC. As protein: CASTPQAPVNYGYTF.

To note about this clone: One end of the junction does not line up with germline, which may come from a read error. CDR3 in DNA: TGCGCGGTTGTTACGGGAAACACCATATATTTT. It yields the protein CAVVTGNTIYF. The genes are TRBV5-4 and TRBJ1-3; D gene ambiguous. Germline CDR1 SGHNT, CDR2 YYREEE (reference sequence). The CDR3 sequence is 11 residues long.

This chain uses TRBV6-6 with TRBJ2-7; 10 bases are shared with TRBD1. J lost 3 bases, V lost 10 bases, and 6 bases had no gene match. Germline V lookup: CDR1 MNHNY, CDR2 SVGAGI (reference sequence). The CDR3 is 13 amino acids. The CDR3 loop reads CATSGTGVYEQYF. Written as DNA, the CDR3 is TGTGCCACCTCCGGGACAGGGGTCTACGAGCAGTACTTC.

The J gene is TRBJ2-7, the V gene TRBV5-6; 8 positions match TRBD1. The CDR3 runs to 13 residues. With V trimmed by 4 bases and J by 3 bases, 3 bases remained unmatched. Germline-derived CDR1 and CDR2 are SGHDT and YYEEEE. CDR3 DNA sequence: TGTGCCAGCAGCACCGGGACAGGCTACGAGCAGTACTTC. Amino acids: CASSTGTGYEQYF.

The rearrangement uses TRBV27 and TRBJ1-2; D possibly corresponds to TRBD1 (6 bases). The CDR3 contains 13 residues. The ends were cut back, 6 bases at V and 8 bases at J, with 16 bases in the middle. Germline V gives CDR1 MNHEY, CDR2 SMNVEV (reference sequence). The CDR3 loop is CASSHSQGDGYTF. CDR3 bases: TGTGCCAGCAGCCACTCACAGGGTGACGGCTACACCTTC.

This clone was detected a few times. V usage is TRBV5-8 and J usage is TRBJ2-7, with TRBD2 matching over 7 bases. The trim removed 2 bases at V and 2 bases at J, leaving 1 base unmatched. This CDR3 spans 13 amino acids. In germline, CDR1 is SGHTS, CDR2 YDEGEE. CDR3 nucleotides: TGTGCCAGCAGCTTTCGGGAGGCCTACGAGCAGTACTTC. It translates to CASSFREAYEQYF.

This rearrangement joins TRBV2 to TRBJ1-3; D is unclear. The CDR3 runs to 16 residues. Per the germline V gene, CDR1 is SNHLY and CDR2 is FYNNEI. The V gene lost 2 bases and the J gene lost 4 bases, with 15 bases spanning the gap. This chain's CDR3 is CASSEWSGISGNTIYF. CDR3 DNA sequence: TGTGCCAGCAGTGAATGGTCAGGAATAAGCGGAAACACCATATATTTT.

Points on this clone: Germline is not matched at one junction end, which may reflect a read error. The chain recombines TRBV28 with TRBJ2-7; D unclear. Germline assignment: CDR1 MDHEN and CDR2 SYDVKM. The CDR3 runs 13 residues. The chain's CDR3 is CASSLPAGELSHF. The CDR3 coding sequence is TGTGCCAGCAGTTTACCCGCAGGCGAACTTTCCCACTTC.

This chain joins TRBV19 and TRBJ2-1; a possible D gene is TRBD2 (7 bases). V lost 3 bases to trimming and J lost 8 bases, with 14 bases between them. The germline CDR1 and CDR2 sequences are LNHDA and SQIVND (reference sequence). The CDR3 extends over 14 amino acids. The CDR3 coding sequence is TGTGCCAGTAGTATTTCGGGGGGCCCACATGAGCAGTTCTTC. It specifies CASSISGGPHEQFF. The full variable domain, its missing parts supplied by reference TRBV19 and TRBJ2-1, is DGGITQSPKYLFRKEGQNVTLSCEQNLNHDAMYWYRQDPGQGLRLIYYSQIVNDFQKGDIAEGYSVSREKKESFPLTVTSAQKNPTAFYLCASSISGGPHEQFFGPGTRLTVL.

A single count supports this clone. The same CDR3 arises from other DNA sequences in this sample as well. CDR3 DNA: TGTGCCAGCAGCTTAGTCGGCAGGGTGTCCTACAATGAGCAGTTCTTC. It encodes CASSLVGRVSYNEQFF. V gene TRBV7-6 combines with J gene TRBJ2-1, with D perhaps TRBD1 (5 bases). The CDR3 spans 16 residues. Germline-derived CDR1 and CDR2 are SGHVS and FNYEAQ. Deletions cut 1 base from V and 1 base from J, with 11 bases between.

V is TRBV18 and J is TRBJ1-3; weak D call: TRBD1 (5 bases). The germline V and J ends were trimmed by 2 bases and 3 bases, with 8 bases remaining between them. The length of the CDR3 is 14 residues. CDR1 and CDR2 from the germline V gene are KGHSH and LQKENI. The chain's CDR3 is CASSPGTFGNTIYF. The CDR3 coding sequence is TGTGCCAGCTCACCAGGGACTTTTGGAAACACCATATATTTT.

This chain connects TRBV28 to TRBJ2-5; TRBD1 aligns across 9 bases. The CDR3 totals 14 residues. Germline loops: CDR1 MDHEN, CDR2 SYDVKM. The junction had 10 bases not matched to a gene; V was cut back by 10 bases and J by 4 bases. CDR3 protein: CAIKPQDRGETQYF. The CDR3 region has the DNA TGTGCCATCAAACCACAGGACAGGGGAGAGACCCAGTACTTC.